These 15 T cell receptor beta chains were sequenced from one sample in a study of neurological immune-mediated disorders. TCRdb ran MiXCR on the 5' RACE reads and lists one entry per CDR3 protein. This sample has 80,000 to 95,000 distinct CDR3 sequences, with roughly 3.2% found just once. The sample was PBMCs. These receptors were taken from a woman aged 45-65 years with multiple sclerosis.

The chain recombines TRBV7-9 with TRBJ1-1; a weak D match, TRBD1 (6 bases). V was shortened by 2 bases and J by 5 bases, with 21 bases between the two germline ends. This CDR3 is built from 17 residues. Germline loops: CDR1 SEHNR, CDR2 FQNEAQ (reference sequence). The chain's CDR3 is CASSLIHWGQGDTEAFF. CDR3 nucleotides: TGTGCCAGCAGCTTAATCCACTGGGGGCAAGGAGATACTGAAGCTTTCTTT. Supplemented by reference TRBV7-9 and TRBJ1-1, the full variable domain reads DTGVSQNPRHKITKRGQNVTFRCDPISEHNRLYWYRQTLGQGPEFLTYFQNEAQLEKSRLLSDRFSAERPKGSFSTLEIQRTEQGDSAMYLCASSLIHWGQGDTEAFFGQGTRLTVV.

In this sample, this clonotype turned up a few times. This may arise from a read error, as a much more abundant clone is one base away. The chain couples TRBV9 to TRBJ2-1; possibly TRBD1 or TRBD2 for D (5 bases each). The germline V gene has CDR1 SGDLS and CDR2 YYNGEE. Trimming cost V 1 base and J 9 bases, with 8 bases left between them. CDR3 size: 12 residues. The CDR3 loop is CASSVQRGEQFF. CDR3 DNA: TGTGCCAGCAGCGTACAGAGGGGTGAGCAGTTCTTC.

The rearrangement joins TRBV5-1 to TRBJ2-7, with D uncertain. The CDR3 sequence is 15 residues long. V dropped 0 bases and J dropped 2 bases, with 12 bases sitting between them. Germline CDR1 reads SGHRS; CDR2 reads YFSETQ. Written as DNA, the CDR3 is TGCGCCAGCAGCTTGGATGTTGCTCGTACCTACGAGCAGTACTTC. Translating it yields CASSLDVARTYEQYF. Drawing the rest from reference TRBV5-1 and TRBJ2-7, the complete variable domain is KAGVTQTPRYLIKTRGQQVTLSCSPISGHRSVSWYQQTPGQGLQFLFEYFSETQRNKGNFPGRFSGRQFSNSRSEMNVSTLELGDSALYLCASSLDVARTYEQYFGPGTRLTVT.

This clonotype occurred many times. The chain combines TRBV19 with TRBJ1-5; D unresolved. The CDR3 is 13 residues long. Germline assignment: CDR1 LNHDA and CDR2 SQIVND (reference sequence). Trimming took off 6 bases at V and 6 bases at J, with 12 bases between the two ends. CDR3 in amino acids: CASRPDGSQPQHF. CDR3 DNA sequence: TGTGCCAGTAGGCCCGATGGGAGTCAGCCCCAGCATTTT.

This clonotype was seen at least ten times. J is TRBJ2-3 and V is TRBV7-6; D not certain. V lost 5 bases to trimming and J lost 2 bases, with 17 bases between them. CDR1 is SGHVS, CDR2 FNYEAQ, per germline. The CDR3 length is 16 residues. The CDR3: CASSPTRNLITDTQYF. CDR3 DNA sequence: TGTGCCAGCAGCCCTACCCGAAACCTAATCACAGATACGCAGTATTTT.

This clonotype was counted many times. The V and J genes are TRBV12-3 or TRBV12-4 and TRBJ2-1; D call uncertain. The V and J ends lost 6 bases and 7 bases respectively, with 7 bases between them. This CDR3 has 11 amino acids. The CDR3 spells CASSLENEQFF. CDR3 bases: TGTGCCAGCAGCCTCGAGAATGAGCAGTTCTTC.

In this sample, this clonotype turned up many times. The chain couples TRBV29-1 to TRBJ1-4; D gene uncertain. V was clipped by 7 bases and J by 3 bases, with 15 bases between them. Germline-derived CDR1 and CDR2 are SQVTM and ANQGSEA. The CDR3 runs to 14 residues. CDR3 sequence: CSALSPPANEKLFF. CDR3 coding DNA: TGCAGCGCTCTTTCCCCTCCGGCTAATGAAAAACTGTTTTTT.

This clonotype has a count of ten or more. V is TRBV5-6 and J is TRBJ2-5; D gene uncertain. Trimming took off 4 bases at V and 1 base at J, with 5 bases between the two ends. CDR3 length: 12 amino acids. CDR1 and CDR2 from the germline V gene are SGHDT and YYEEEE. The DNA for the CDR3 is TGTGCCAGCAGCGACATCCAAGAGACCCAGTACTTC. It codes for CASSDIQETQYF.

Ten or more counts support this clonotype. V and J are TRBV9 and TRBJ2-3; no reliable D call. The V end was cut by 2 bases, the J end by 6 bases, with 7 bases between. This CDR3 spans 12 amino acids. Per germline, CDR1 SGDLS and CDR2 YYNGEE. The CDR3 protein is CASSVLTDTQYF. In DNA form, the CDR3 reads TGTGCCAGCAGCGTCCTGACGGATACGCAGTATTTT. The entire variable domain, with the rest obtained from reference TRBV9 and TRBJ2-3, is as follows: DSGVTQTPKHLITATGQRVTLRCSPRSGDLSVYWYQQSLDQGLQFLIQYYNGEERAKGNILERFSAQQFPDLHSELNLSSLELGDSALYFCASSVLTDTQYFGPGTRLTVL.

This clonotype has a count of ten or more. The V gene is TRBV28, the J gene TRBJ2-4; possibly TRBD1 for D (7 bases). The CDR3 sequence is 15 residues long. Looked up from germline, CDR1 is MDHEN and CDR2 is SYDVKM. Trimming removed 4 bases at V and 1 base at J, with 11 bases between. The CDR3 protein is CASSSPGGAKNIQYF. Here the CDR3 DNA reads TGTGCCAGCAGTTCGCCAGGGGGGGCCAAAAACATTCAGTACTTC.

This clonotype was recorded many times. At one of its ends the junction is not consistent with the germline gene, which may arise from a read error. This chain uses TRBV18 with TRBJ2-1; the D is unclear. Germline lookup yields CDR1 KGHSH and CDR2 LQKENI. The CDR3 spans 14 residues. CDR3 nucleotide sequence: TGTGCCAGCTCCCCACAAATTTACCACAATGAGCAGTTCTTC. Its translation is CASSPQIYHNEQFF.

This clonotype was counted many times. This chain uses TRBV7-2 with TRBJ2-1, with 10 bases that match TRBD1. J gave up 7 bases and V 5 bases, and 8 bases lay outside the gene matches. This CDR3 has 15 amino acids. Germline V lookup: CDR1 SGHTA, CDR2 FQGNSA. CDR3 sequence: CASSPPGDRGNEQFF. CDR3 DNA sequence: TGTGCCAGCAGCCCCCCCGGGGACAGGGGAAATGAGCAGTTCTTC.

Ten or more counts support this clonotype. The rearrangement uses TRBV5-5 and TRBJ2-7; TRBD1 matches at 7 bases. This CDR3 has 13 residues. The J segment lost 4 bases and the V segment lost 4 bases, leaving 5 bases of the junction unmatched. Germline V gives CDR1 SGHKS, CDR2 YYEKEE (reference sequence). CDR3 nucleotide sequence: TGTGCCAGCAGCAGGGGGCAAGTGTACGAGCAGTACTTC. Protein product: CASSRGQVYEQYF.

This clonotype was recorded many times. The chain uses TRBV25-1 and TRBJ2-2, with 7 bases fitting TRBD2. This CDR3 has 14 residues. Germline CDR1 and CDR2: MGHDK and SYGVNS. Trimming removed 3 bases from V and 4 bases from J; junction bases left unmatched: 2. The CDR3 loop is CASSEGGLTGELFF. DNA of the CDR3: TGTGCCAGCAGTGAGGGAGGGCTCACCGGGGAGCTGTTTTTT.

In its sample, this clonotype was seen many times. The V call is TRBV5-5, the J call TRBJ2-5; D gene uncertain. The CDR3 consists of 13 residues. Germline V gene lookup returns CDR1 SGHKS and CDR2 YYEKEE (reference sequence). Trimming pared 7 bases from V and 4 bases from J, leaving 14 bases between. This chain's CDR3 is CASLRNPPETQYF. CDR3 nucleotide sequence: TGTGCCAGCCTCAGGAACCCGCCAGAGACCCAGTACTTC.